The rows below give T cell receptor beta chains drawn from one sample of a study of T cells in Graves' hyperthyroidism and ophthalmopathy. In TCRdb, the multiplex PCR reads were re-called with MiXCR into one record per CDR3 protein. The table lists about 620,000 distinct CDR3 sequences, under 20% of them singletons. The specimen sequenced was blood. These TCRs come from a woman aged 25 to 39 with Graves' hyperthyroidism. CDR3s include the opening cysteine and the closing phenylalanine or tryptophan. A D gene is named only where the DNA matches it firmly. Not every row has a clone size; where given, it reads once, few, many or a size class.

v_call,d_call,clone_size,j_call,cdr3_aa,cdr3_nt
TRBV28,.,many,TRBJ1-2,CASRATANYGYTF,TGTGCCAGCCGTGCAACAGCTAACTATGGCTACACCTTC
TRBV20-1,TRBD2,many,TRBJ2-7,CSAPRGGPYEQYF,TGCAGTGCTCCCCGGGGGGGCCCTTACGAGCAGTACTTC
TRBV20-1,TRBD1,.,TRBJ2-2,CSAVATGVTGELVF,TGCAGTGCGGTTGCAACAGGGGTCACCGGGGAGCTGGTTTTT
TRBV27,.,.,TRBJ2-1,CASSSLLSSYNEQFF,TGTGCCAGCAGTTCTCTTTTGAGCTCCTACAATGAGCAGTTCTTC
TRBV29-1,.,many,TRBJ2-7,CSVEASYEQYF,TGCAGCGTTGAAGCATCCTACGAGCAGTACTTC
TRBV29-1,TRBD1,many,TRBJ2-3,CSVVGQADRKYF,TGCAGCGTCGTGGGACAGGCGGATAGGAAGTATTTT
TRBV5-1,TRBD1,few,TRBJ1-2,CASSLGTGVDGYTF,TGCGCCAGCAGCTTGGGGACAGGGGTGGATGGCTACACCTTC
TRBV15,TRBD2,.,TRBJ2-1,CATSRDLTTSGRGRGEQFF,TGTGCCACCAGCAGAGATCTGACCACTAGCGGGAGGGGGAGAGGTGAGCAGTTCTTC
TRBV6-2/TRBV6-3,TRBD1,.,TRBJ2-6,CASSYRQGAQGANVLTF,TGTGCCAGCAGTTACCGACAGGGGGCGCAAGGGGCCAACGTCCTGACTTTC
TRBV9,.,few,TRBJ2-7,CASSPTTGLYEQYF,TGTGCCAGCAGCCCAACGACAGGACTCTACGAGCAGTACTTC
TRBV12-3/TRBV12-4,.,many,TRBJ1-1,CASQPQALVSTTEAFF,TGTGCCAGCCAACCCCAAGCGTTAGTATCGACCACTGAAGCTTTCTTT
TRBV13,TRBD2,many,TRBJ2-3,CASSARVLAGDTQYF,TGTGCCAGCAGCGCCAGGGTACTAGCGGGAGATACGCAGTATTTT
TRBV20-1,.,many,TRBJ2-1,CSAREHEQFF,TGCAGTGCTAGAGAGCACGAGCAGTTCTTC
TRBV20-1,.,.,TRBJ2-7,CSAGGNSYEQYF,TGCAGTGCTGGCGGGAACTCCTACGAGCAGTACTTC
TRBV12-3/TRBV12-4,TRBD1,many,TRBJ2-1,CASTPLGQGVDEQFF,TGTGCCAGCACCCCCTTAGGACAGGGGGTTGATGAGCAGTTCTTC
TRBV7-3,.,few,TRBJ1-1,CASGQGRDTEAFF,TGTGCCAGCGGCCAAGGACGGGACACTGAAGCTTTCTTT
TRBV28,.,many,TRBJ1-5,CASSLLASYSNQPQHF,TGTGCCAGCAGTTTATTGGCCAGCTATAGCAATCAGCCCCAGCATTTT
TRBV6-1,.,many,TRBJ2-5,CASSVVEGTQYF,TGTGCCAGCAGTGTCGTAGAGGGGACCCAGTACTTC
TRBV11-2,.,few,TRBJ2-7,CASSLYGYDEQYF,TGTGCCAGCAGCTTATATGGTTATGACGAGCAGTACTTC
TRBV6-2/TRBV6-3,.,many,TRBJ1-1,CASRYAGRNTEAFF,TGTGCCAGCAGGTACGCAGGGAGGAACACTGAAGCTTTCTTT
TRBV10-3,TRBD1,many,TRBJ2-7,CAVGAGGGEQYF,TGTGCCGTCGGGGCAGGGGGCGGCGAGCAGTACTTC
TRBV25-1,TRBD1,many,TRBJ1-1,CASSPGSGQGNTEAFF,TGTGCCAGCAGTCCAGGATCGGGACAGGGGAACACTGAAGCTTTCTTT
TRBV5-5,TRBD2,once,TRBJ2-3,CASSLVGTSGRTDTQYF,TGTGCCAGCAGCTTGGTTGGGACTAGCGGGCGTACAGATACGCAGTATTTT
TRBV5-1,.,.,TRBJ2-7,CASKYGGSYEQYF,TGCGCCAGCAAGTACGGCGGTTCCTACGAGCAGTACTTC
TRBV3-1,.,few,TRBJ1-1,CASSQEYTEAFF,TGTGCCAGCAGCCAAGAGTACACTGAAGCTTTCTTT
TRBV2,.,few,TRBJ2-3,CASSEVRIRGADTQYF,TGTGCCAGCAGTGAAGTACGCATCAGGGGTGCAGATACGCAGTATTTT
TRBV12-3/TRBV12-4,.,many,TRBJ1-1,CASSTGWDEAFF,TGTGCCAGTTCGACAGGTTGGGACGAAGCTTTCTTT
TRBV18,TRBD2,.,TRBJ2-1,CASSQLRTSGAYNEQFF,TGTGCCAGCTCACAACTACGGACTAGTGGGGCCTACAATGAGCAGTTCTTC
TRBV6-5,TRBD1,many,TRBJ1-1,CASSYHRGANTEAFF,TGTGCCAGCAGTTACCACAGGGGCGCGAACACTGAAGCTTTCTTT
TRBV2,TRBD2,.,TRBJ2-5,CASRKTSGEQETQYF,TGTGCCAGCAGAAAGACTAGCGGGGAACAAGAGACCCAGTACTTC
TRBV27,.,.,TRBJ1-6,CASSPRGGGNSPLHF,TGTGCCAGCTCCCCGAGGGGGGGAGGCAATTCACCCCTCCACTTT
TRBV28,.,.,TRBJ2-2,CASSLDTVNAGELFF,TGTGCCAGCAGTTTAGACACGGTGAACGCCGGGGAGCTGTTTTTT
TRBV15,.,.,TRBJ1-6,CATSRAIQGSGSPLHF,TGTGCCACCAGCAGAGCAATCCAGGGATCGGGTTCACCCCTCCACTTT
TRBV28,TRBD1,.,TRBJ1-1,CASSYSRQQGRNTEAFF,TGTGCCAGCAGTTACAGCCGGCAACAGGGGCGGAACACTGAAGCTTTCTTT
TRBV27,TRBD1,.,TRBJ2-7,CASSARSGTEGLYEQYF,TGTGCCAGCAGTGCTAGATCCGGGACAGAGGGGTTATACGAGCAGTACTTC
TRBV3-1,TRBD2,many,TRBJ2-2,CASSLGLAGSTGELFF,TGTGCCAGCAGCTTAGGACTAGCGGGATCCACCGGGGAGCTGTTTTTT
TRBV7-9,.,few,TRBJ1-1,CASSLAMAGGHTEAFF,TGTGCCAGCAGCTTAGCTATGGCGGGGGGCCACACTGAAGCTTTCTTT
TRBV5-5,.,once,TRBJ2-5,CASSLVLSLQETQYF,TGCGCCAGCAGCTTGGTCTTATCTTTGCAAGAGACCCAGTACTTC
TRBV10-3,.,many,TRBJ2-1,CAIGASRYLDEQFF,TGTGCCATCGGCGCATCGAGGTACCTAGATGAGCAGTTCTTC
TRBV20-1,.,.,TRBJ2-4,CSARGAENIQYF,TGCAGTGCTAGGGGTGCGGAGAACATTCAGTACTTC
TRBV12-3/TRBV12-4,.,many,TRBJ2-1,CASSPSPGRGEQFF,TGTGCCAGCAGCCCTTCTCCCGGGCGGGGTGAGCAGTTCTTC
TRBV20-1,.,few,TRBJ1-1,CSARVSTGSWNTEAFF,TGCAGTGCTAGAGTTAGCACAGGATCCTGGAACACTGAAGCTTTCTTT
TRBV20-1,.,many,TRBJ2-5,CSAGFGPTVQETQYF,TGCAGTGCGGGATTCGGGCCCACCGTCCAAGAGACCCAGTACTTC
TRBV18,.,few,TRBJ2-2,CASSQAQGPNTGELFF,TGTGCCAGCTCACAGGCGCAGGGGCCGAACACCGGGGAGCTGTTTTTT
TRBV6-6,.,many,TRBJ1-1,CASSYRVTEAFF,TGTGCCAGCAGTTACAGGGTCACTGAAGCTTTCTTT
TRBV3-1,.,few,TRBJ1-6,CASSFSFGGKAGSPLHF,TGTGCCAGCAGCTTCTCCTTTGGGGGGAAGGCGGGTTCACCCCTCCACTTT
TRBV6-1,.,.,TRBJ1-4,CASSEAGAYNEKLFF,TGTGCCAGCAGTGAAGCCGGGGCCTATAATGAAAAACTGTTTTTT
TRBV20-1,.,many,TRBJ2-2,CSARVPSEIGELFF,TGCAGTGCTAGAGTTCCAAGCGAGATCGGGGAGCTGTTTTTT
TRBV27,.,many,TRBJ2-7,CASSLEGAYYEQYF,TGTGCCAGCAGTTTGGAGGGTGCTTACTACGAGCAGTACTTC
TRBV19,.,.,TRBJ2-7,CASSGTPDYEQYF,TGTGCCAGTAGCGGGACGCCAGACTACGAGCAGTACTTC
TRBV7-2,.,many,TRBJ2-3,CASRQASTDTQYF,TGTGCCAGCCGGCAGGCTAGCACAGATACGCAGTATTTT
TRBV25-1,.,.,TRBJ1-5,CASSEGARGYNQPQHF,TGTGCCAGCAGTGAGGGGGCGCGGGGGTACAATCAGCCCCAGCATTTT
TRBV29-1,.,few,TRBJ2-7,CSADLGVTGEQYF,TGCAGCGCGGACCTGGGGGTTACAGGGGAGCAGTACTTC
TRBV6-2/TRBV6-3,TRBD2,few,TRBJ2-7,CASSYSGGRDYEQYF,TGTGCCAGCAGTTACTCAGGCGGGAGGGACTACGAGCAGTACTTC
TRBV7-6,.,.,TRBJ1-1,CASSLEGEGENTEAFF,TGTGCCAGCAGCTTAGAAGGGGAGGGAGAGAACACTGAAGCTTTCTTT